The 5 T cell receptor beta chains below were found in one sample sequenced in a study of T cell changes during pregnancy in multiple sclerosis. The table came from immunoSEQ multiplex PCR; TCRdb's copy has only in-frame clones and leaves some out. The table includes tens of thousands of clones, around 92% detected once. Sequenced here: peripheral blood, sampled in the third trimester of pregnancy. The receptors stem from a female donor in good health, enrolled as a control in a pregnancy study.

The V and J genes are TRBV9 and TRBJ2-7; D gene uncertain. The CDR3 runs to 13 residues. From germline, CDR1 is SGDLS and CDR2 YYNGEE. V lost 0 bases and J lost 2, with 6 bases in between. The chain's CDR3 is CASSVGETYEQYF. The CDR3 DNA is TGTGCCAGCAGCGTAGGAGAGACCTACGAGCAGTACTTC.

This chain links TRBV28 with TRBJ1-4; D gene uncertain. V was shortened by 3 bases and J by 0 bases, with 5 bases between the two germline ends. There are 14 residues in the CDR3. The germline gives CDR1 MDHEN, CDR2 SYDVKM. CDR3 sequence (DNA): TGTGCCAGCAGTTTGCAGTCAACTAATGAAAAACTGTTTTTT. Encoded protein: CASSLQSTNEKLFF.

J is TRBJ1-6 and V is TRBV6-5; D ambiguous. V was clipped by 5 bases and J by 9 bases, with 11 bases between them. CDR3 length equals 13 residues. Per the germline V gene, CDR1 is MNHEY and CDR2 is SVGAGI. The CDR3 nucleotides read TGTGCCAGCAGTATCGATCGGGGTTCACCCCTCCACTTT. Its translation: CASSIDRGSPLHF.

This sequence joins TRBV15 and TRBJ2-3; 8 bases align to TRBD1. Germline values: CDR1 LNHNV, CDR2 YYDKDF (reference sequence). V trimming: 4 bases; J trimming: 2 bases; junction bases outside the gene matches: 2. This CDR3 spans 14 amino acids. CDR3 amino acids: CATSTRGLTDTQYF. CDR3 DNA sequence: TGTGCCACCAGCACCAGGGGGCTCACAGATACGCAGTATTTT.

The gene calls are TRBV2 and TRBJ2-3; 8 bases match TRBD2. V was clipped by 9 bases and J by 3 bases; unmatched bases: 8. The CDR3 spans 14 residues. The germline CDR1 and CDR2 sequences are SNHLY and FYNNEI. The CDR3 nucleotides are TGTGCCAGGGGGGTAGCGGGATATACAGATACGCAGTATTTT. Translated, it gives CARGVAGYTDTQYF.